Shown below are 7 T cell receptor beta chains from a single sample sequenced in a study of control samples from healthy donors and cancer patients. Sequencing used immunoSEQ multiplex PCR; TCRdb keeps in-frame clones, though not all of them. The sample holds under 75,000 clones; 75% to 95% are singletons and the top ten take 0.95% to 1.5%. Sequences were obtained from PBMCs. Receptors originate from a woman between 45 and 65 years old with colorectal cancer.

This clone was seen once. The CDR3 bases are TGCGCCAGTTGGCGGGACACTGAAGCTTTCTTT. Residues: CASWRDTEAFF. This chain joins TRBV10-2 and TRBJ1-1, with D unclear. V was clipped by 9 bases and J by 3 bases, with 8 bases between them. Germline loops: CDR1 WSHSY, CDR2 SAAADI. CDR3 length: 11 residues.

This clone was seen a few times. CDR3 loop: CASGRYQETQYF. The CDR3 DNA reads as TGTGCCAGCGGGCGGTACCAAGAGACCCAGTACTTC. This chain connects TRBV2 to TRBJ2-5; D not resolved. There are 12 residues in the CDR3. Germline CDR1 is SNHLY and CDR2 is FYNNEI. The V end was cut by 8 bases, the J end by 0 bases, with 7 bases between.

The genes are TRBV7-8 and TRBJ1-5, with TRBD1 as a possible D gene (6 bases). The CDR3 covers 17 residues. Trimming cost V 3 bases and J 0 bases, with 15 bases left between them. Germline CDR1 is SGHVS and CDR2 is FQNEAQ. The CDR3 DNA reads TGTGCCAGCAGCTTTGATCCGGACAGCGCTAGCAATCAGCCCCAGCATTTT. Amino acid sequence: CASSFDPDSASNQPQHF.

V usage is TRBV6-1 and J usage is TRBJ2-3; D gene uncertain. CDR3 length equals 13 residues. V dropped 1 base and J dropped 10 bases, with 12 bases sitting between them. The V gene's germline CDR1 is MNHNS and CDR2 SASEGT. CDR3 region: CASSEGGSTAQYF. The CDR3 DNA reads TGTGCCAGCAGTGAAGGCGGTAGTACGGCGCAGTATTTT.

The rearrangement uses TRBV28 and TRBJ1-1; D ambiguous. CDR1 is MDHEN and CDR2 is SYDVKM in the germline V gene. This CDR3 spans 13 amino acids. V lost 2 bases, J lost 4 bases, and 8 bases lay in between. The CDR3 DNA sequence: TGTGCCAGCAGTTTAGGGAGCAGCACTGAAGCTTTCTTT. It encodes CASSLGSSTEAFF. Full variable domain (outside the CDR3, taken from reference TRBV28 and TRBJ1-1): DVKVTQSSRYLVKRTGEKVFLECVQDMDHENMFWYRQDPGLGLRLIYFSYDVKMKEKGDIPEGYSVSREKKERFSLILESASTNQTSMYLCASSLGSSTEAFFGQGTRLTVV.

The J gene is TRBJ2-6, the V gene TRBV6-1, with D perhaps being TRBD1 or TRBD2 (6 bases each). Germline CDR1 and CDR2: MNHNS and SASEGT. V lost 4 bases, J lost 2 bases, and 15 bases lay in between. CDR3 size: 17 residues. The CDR3 loop is CASSGIGRGAGANVLTF. DNA of the CDR3: TGTGCCAGCAGTGGCATCGGTAGGGGGGCTGGGGCCAACGTCCTGACTTTC.

V usage is TRBV24-1 and J usage is TRBJ2-7; D assignment may be TRBD1 or TRBD2 (5 bases each). Germline CDR1 KGHDR, CDR2 SFDVKD. The CDR3 spans 19 residues. V shed 3 bases and J shed 2 bases, with 25 bases lying between them. For the CDR3, the DNA is TGTGCCACCAGTGATAGCAACCGAGGGGTCGTGACAGACCCCTACGAGCAGTACTTC. It codes for CATSDSNRGVVTDPYEQYF.